The 9 T cell receptor beta chains below were found in one sample sequenced in a study of blood T cell repertoires in COVID-19. TCRdb keeps only in-frame clones here, not all; method: immunoSEQ multiplex PCR. The sample has under 450,000 clones, 88% seen once. Sequences were obtained from peripheral blood. These receptor sequences come from a woman in her 50s with COVID-19, enrolled during active disease.

The V call is TRBV19, the J call TRBJ2-2, with D unclear. Germline lookup yields CDR1 LNHDA and CDR2 SQIVND (reference sequence). V was clipped by 7 bases and J by 7 bases, with 7 bases between them. The CDR3 is made up of 11 amino acids. In DNA, the CDR3 is TGTGCCAGTAAAGAGAACGGGGAGCTGTTTTTT. As protein: CASKENGELFF.

This clone has more than one count but fewer than ten. The CDR3: CASSESLPGGYTF. The CDR3 region has the DNA TGTGCCAGCAGTGAATCCCTGCCAGGAGGCTACACCTTC. This sequence joins TRBV25-1 and TRBJ1-2, with no clear D. From germline, CDR1 is MGHDK and CDR2 SYGVNS. Trimming took off 1 base at V and 8 bases at J, with 11 bases between the two ends. This CDR3 is 13 amino acids long.

The chain couples TRBV6-5 to TRBJ1-1; D might be TRBD1 (6 bases). The CDR3 contains 15 residues. Deletions cut 8 bases from V and 3 bases from J, with 19 bases between. The germline gives CDR1 MNHEY, CDR2 SVGAGI. CDR3 sequence: CASLGGWGGDTEAFF. CDR3 DNA: TGTGCCAGCCTAGGGGGTTGGGGGGGAGACACTGAAGCTTTCTTT.

V is TRBV6-2 or TRBV6-3 and J is TRBJ1-5; TRBD1 aligns across 8 bases. CDR1 is MNHEY and CDR2 is SVGEGT in the germline V gene. The CDR3 has 15 residues. V was clipped by 5 bases and J by 7 bases; unmatched bases: 10. The CDR3 coding sequence is TGTGCCAGCAGTCCAACAACAGGGGGATGGCAGCCCCAGCATTTT. Amino acids: CASSPTTGGWQPQHF.

The V call is TRBV29-1, the J call TRBJ1-1, with 8 bases aligning to TRBD1. The CDR3 is 12 amino acids. Germline V lookup: CDR1 SQVTM, CDR2 ANQGSEA. Trimming at V came to 5 bases and at J to 7 bases, leaving 6 bases not matched to a gene. The CDR3, as DNA: TGCAGCGTTATGTTGACAGGGGTTGAAGCTTTCTTT. It encodes CSVMLTGVEAFF.

This sequence joins TRBV6-5 and TRBJ1-5; no clear D. In germline, CDR1 is MNHEY, CDR2 SVGAGI. V was cut by 7 bases and J by 5 bases, with 12 bases left in between. There are 13 residues in the CDR3. The CDR3 bases are TGTGCCAGCAAGAGGGCATACGATCAGCCCCAGCATTTT. Its translation: CASKRAYDQPQHF.

The chain has TRBV6-5 and TRBJ1-1; TRBD1 aligns across 7 bases. Germline values: CDR1 MNHEY, CDR2 SVGAGI. The CDR3 has 14 amino acids. Trimming at V came to 4 bases and at J to 7 bases, leaving 9 bases not matched to a gene. The CDR3 nucleotides read TGTGCCAGCAGTTGGGACAGTGGGGGGATTGAAGCTTTCTTT. It is translated as CASSWDSGGIEAFF.

CDR3 in amino acids: CASPSNTEAFF. The CDR3 nucleotides are TGTGCCAGCCCTTCTAACACTGAAGCTTTCTTT. The chain links TRBV19 to TRBJ1-1, with D uncertain. V was shortened by 9 bases and J by 2 bases, with 7 bases between the two germline ends. Germline-derived CDR1 and CDR2 are LNHDA and SQIVND (reference sequence). The CDR3 spans 11 residues.

The chain is built from TRBV12-3 or TRBV12-4 and TRBJ1-1; 7 bases fit TRBD1. The V and J ends lost 5 bases and 8 bases, in that order; junction bases with no gene match: 5. The CDR3 consists of 12 residues. CDR3 nucleotides: TGTGCCAGCAGTGTCGACAGGGTGGAAGCTTTCTTT. This gives the protein CASSVDRVEAFF.